A selection of T cell receptor beta chains follows, all from one sample in a study of cytomegalovirus exposure and HLA in healthy donors. Some clones are missing from TCRdb's copy, which holds only in-frame ones; the method was immunoSEQ multiplex PCR. Among roughly 120,000 clones listed, approximately 80% were seen once. Material for sequencing was PBMCs. These receptors came from a woman aged 25 to 39 in good health and CMV-seronegative. Each CDR3 is given with its conserved first and last residue. The D gene is left open where the match is weak. For some rows the clone size is stated as once, few or many, or as a class when expanded; others skip it.

j_call v_call d_call clone_size cdr3_aa cdr3_nt
TRBJ2-1 TRBV15 . . CATRLREVGNEQFF TGTGCCACCAGGCTGAGGGAGGTCGGTAATGAGCAGTTCTTC
TRBJ2-7 TRBV28 . . CASAVLKYEQYF TGTGCCAGTGCCGTACTCAAGTACGAGCAGTACTTC
TRBJ2-7 TRBV11-1 TRBD2 once CASSTSGYEQYF TGTGCCAGCAGCACTAGCGGTTACGAGCAGTACTTC
TRBJ2-7 TRBV19 TRBD2 . CASSKASTSGTYEQYF TGTGCCAGTAGTAAAGCCTCGACTAGCGGAACCTACGAGCAGTACTTC
TRBJ2-7 TRBV9 TRBD2 . CASNPSGSSYEQYF TGTGCCAGCAACCCTAGCGGGAGTAGTTACGAGCAGTACTTC
TRBJ2-5 TRBV19 . . CASSTGVQETQYF TGTGCCAGTAGCACCGGGGTCCAAGAGACCCAGTACTTC
TRBJ2-2 TRBV11-2 . . CASSSTFGGAGELFF TGTGCCAGCAGCTCGACGTTTGGCGGGGCCGGGGAGCTGTTTTTT
TRBJ2-3 TRBV13 . . CASRGSSQRFTDTQYF TGTGCCAGCAGGGGCTCTTCTCAGCGGTTCACAGATACGCAGTATTTT
TRBJ1-4 TRBV7-9 . . CASRSGDTNEKLFF TGTGCCAGCAGATCAGGGGACACTAATGAAAAACTGTTTTTT
TRBJ2-7 TRBV7-2 . . CASSADPTREQYF TGTGCCAGCAGCGCTGACCCGACTAGGGAGCAGTACTTC
TRBJ1-4 TRBV9 TRBD1 . CASSEGQGPTNEKLFF TGTGCCAGCAGCGAAGGACAGGGACCCACTAATGAAAAACTGTTTTTT
TRBJ2-1 TRBV28 TRBD2 . CASRPPLRLAGGGNEQFF TGTGCCAGCAGGCCGCCCTTAAGACTAGCGGGAGGAGGCAATGAGCAGTTCTTC
TRBJ2-2 TRBV6-6 . . CASSGLGGAVTGELFF TGTGCCAGCAGCGGACTCGGTGGAGCGGTAACCGGGGAGCTGTTTTTT
TRBJ2-2 TRBV27 TRBD2 . CASSPGTSWGLFF TGTGCCAGCAGTCCAGGGACTAGCTGGGGGCTGTTTTTT
TRBJ2-5 TRBV25-1 . once CASSLQEETQYF TGTGCCAGCAGTCTTCAGGAAGAGACCCAGTACTTC
TRBJ2-7 TRBV19 TRBD2 . CASSSLAGESKQYF TGTGCCAGTAGTAGCCTAGCGGGAGAAAGCAAGCAGTACTTC
TRBJ1-1 TRBV7-9 TRBD1 . CSSRSPSGTEMNTEAFF TGTTCCAGCAGATCCCCTAGCGGGACAGAAATGAACACTGAAGCTTTCTTT
TRBJ1-3 TRBV5-1 . . CASSLTGGRDTIYF TGCGCCAGCAGCTTGACCGGGGGAAGAGACACCATATATTTT
TRBJ2-3 TRBV21-1 . . CASISGTSGTDTQYF TGTGCCAGCATCAGCGGGACTAGCGGCACAGATACGCAGTATTTT
TRBJ2-2 TRBV7-9 . once CASSFSLLRSGTGELFF TGTGCCAGCAGCTTTTCGTTGTTACGCAGCGGCACCGGGGAGCTGTTTTTT
TRBJ2-5 TRBV5-1 TRBD1 . CASSLGQGVGLVQETQYF TGCGCCAGCAGCTTGGGACAGGGGGTTGGGCTTGTCCAAGAGACCCAGTACTTC
TRBJ2-5 TRBV23-1 . . CASRGPGHCQETQYF TGCGCCAGCAGGGGGCCGGGACACTGCCAAGAGACCCAGTACTTC
TRBJ2-1 TRBV5-1 TRBD2 . CASSRTSGRLVAGEQFF TGCGCCAGCAGCCGGACTAGCGGGAGATTAGTGGCGGGTGAGCAGTTCTTC
TRBJ1-5 TRBV5-1 . few CASSLEGYSNQPQHF TGCGCCAGCAGCTTGGAGGGGTATAGCAATCAGCCCCAGCATTTT
TRBJ2-3 TRBV5-1 TRBD2 . CASSSAVISGSDTQYF TGCGCCAGCAGCTCGGCTGTCATTAGCGGGAGCGATACGCAGTATTTT
TRBJ1-2 TRBV9 . . CASSVGGDYGYTF TGTGCCAGCAGCGTGGGAGGGGACTATGGCTACACCTTC
TRBJ2-7 TRBV15 . . CATSRVSGAYEQYF TGTGCCACCAGCAGAGTTTCCGGGGCCTACGAGCAGTACTTC
TRBJ2-1 TRBV27 . . CASSLSNEQFF TGTGCCAGCAGTCTGAGCAATGAGCAGTTCTTC
TRBJ2-1 TRBV7-2 . few CASSPPSNEQFF TGTGCCAGCAGCCCCCCGTCCAATGAGCAGTTCTTC
TRBJ2-7 TRBV14 . . CASSQGQVYEQYF TGTGCCAGCAGCCAAGGCCAGGTGTACGAGCAGTACTTC
TRBJ1-4 TRBV27 . . CASTRVFF TGTGCCAGCACTCGAGTTTTTTTT
TRBJ2-3 TRBV10-3 TRBD1 . CAISEPRRQGAKTQYF TGTGCCATCAGCGAGCCTCGGAGACAGGGGGCGAAGACGCAGTATTTT
TRBJ2-1 TRBV6-5 . . CASSYSSSNEQFF TGTGCCAGCAGTTACTCCTCGAGCAATGAGCAGTTCTTC
TRBJ1-2 TRBV6-6 TRBD1 . CASTPGQGVYGYTF TGTGCCAGTACACCGGGACAGGGGGTCTATGGCTACACCTTC
TRBJ1-1 TRBV28 . . CASSVTGSETEAFF TGTGCCAGCAGCGTAACAGGGTCTGAGACTGAAGCTTTCTTT
TRBJ1-2 TRBV2 . . CASRQDQGNGYTF TGTGCCAGCAGACAGGACCAAGGGAATGGCTACACCTTC
TRBJ1-2 TRBV10-3 TRBD1 . CAISEPGGQAHTYGYTF TGTGCCATCAGTGAGCCGGGGGGACAGGCCCATACCTATGGCTACACCTTC
TRBJ2-7 TRBV28 TRBD2 . CASSSQRTSYSYEQYF TGTGCCAGCAGTTCCCAACGGACTAGCTACTCCTACGAGCAGTACTTC
TRBJ1-2 TRBV4-2 TRBD1 . CASSQDRGRRRAF TGTGCCAGCAGCCAGGACAGGGGTCGCCGCCGAGCCTTC
TRBJ1-1 TRBV20-1 . . CSASPDTEAFF TGCAGTGCTAGTCCCGACACTGAAGCTTTCTTT